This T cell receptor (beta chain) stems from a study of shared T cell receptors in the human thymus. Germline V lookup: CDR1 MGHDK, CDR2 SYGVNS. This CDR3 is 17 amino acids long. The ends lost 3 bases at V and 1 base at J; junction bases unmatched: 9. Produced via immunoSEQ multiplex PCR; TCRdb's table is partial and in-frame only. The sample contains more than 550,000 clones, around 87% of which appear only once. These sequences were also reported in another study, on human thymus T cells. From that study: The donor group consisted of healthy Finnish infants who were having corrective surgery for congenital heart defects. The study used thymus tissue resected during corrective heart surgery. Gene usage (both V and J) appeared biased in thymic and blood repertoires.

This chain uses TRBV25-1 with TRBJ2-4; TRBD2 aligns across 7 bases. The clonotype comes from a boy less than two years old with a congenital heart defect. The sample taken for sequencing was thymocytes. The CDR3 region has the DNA TGTGCCAGCAGTGACATGGCGGGGGATGGGGCCAAAAACATTCAGTACTTC. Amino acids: CASSDMAGDGAKNIQYF.